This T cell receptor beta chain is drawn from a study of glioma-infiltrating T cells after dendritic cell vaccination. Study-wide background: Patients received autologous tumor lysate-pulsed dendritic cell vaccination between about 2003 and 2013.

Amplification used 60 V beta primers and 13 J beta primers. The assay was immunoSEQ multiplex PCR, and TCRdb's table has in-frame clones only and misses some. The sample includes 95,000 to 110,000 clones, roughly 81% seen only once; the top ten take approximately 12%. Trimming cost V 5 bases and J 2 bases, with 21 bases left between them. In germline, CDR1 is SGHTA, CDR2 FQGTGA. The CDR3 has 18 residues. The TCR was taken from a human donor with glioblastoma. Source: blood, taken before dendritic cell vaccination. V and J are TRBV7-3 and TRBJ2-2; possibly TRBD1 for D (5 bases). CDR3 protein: CASSPPVKGPANTGELFF. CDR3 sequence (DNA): TGTGCCAGCAGCCCCCCGGTCAAGGGGCCGGCTAACACCGGGGAGCTGTTTTTT.